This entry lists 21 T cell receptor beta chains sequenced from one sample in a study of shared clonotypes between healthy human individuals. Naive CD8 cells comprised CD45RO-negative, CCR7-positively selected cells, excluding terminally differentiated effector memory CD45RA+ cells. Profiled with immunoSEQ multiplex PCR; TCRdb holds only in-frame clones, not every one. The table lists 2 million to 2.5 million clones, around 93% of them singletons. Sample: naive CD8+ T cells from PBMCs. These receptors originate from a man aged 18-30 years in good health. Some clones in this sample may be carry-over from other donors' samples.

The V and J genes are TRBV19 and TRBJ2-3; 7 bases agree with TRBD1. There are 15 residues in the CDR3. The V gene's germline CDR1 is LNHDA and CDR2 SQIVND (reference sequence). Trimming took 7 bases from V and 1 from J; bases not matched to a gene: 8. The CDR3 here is CASTRAGTGTDTQYF. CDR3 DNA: TGTGCCAGTACCAGGGCCGGGACAGGCACAGATACGCAGTATTTT.

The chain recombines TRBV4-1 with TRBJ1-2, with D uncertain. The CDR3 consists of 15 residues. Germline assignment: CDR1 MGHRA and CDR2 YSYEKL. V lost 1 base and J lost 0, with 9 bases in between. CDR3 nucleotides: TGCGCCAGCAGCCAAGGGGCAGCGACTAACTATGGCTACACCTTC. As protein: CASSQGAATNYGYTF.

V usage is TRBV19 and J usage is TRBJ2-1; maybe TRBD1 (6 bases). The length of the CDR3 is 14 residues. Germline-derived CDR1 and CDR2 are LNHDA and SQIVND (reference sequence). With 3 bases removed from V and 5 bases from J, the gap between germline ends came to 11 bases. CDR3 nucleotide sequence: TGTGCCAGTAGTATCCTCCCAGGGGACAATGAGCAGTTCTTC. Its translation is CASSILPGDNEQFF.

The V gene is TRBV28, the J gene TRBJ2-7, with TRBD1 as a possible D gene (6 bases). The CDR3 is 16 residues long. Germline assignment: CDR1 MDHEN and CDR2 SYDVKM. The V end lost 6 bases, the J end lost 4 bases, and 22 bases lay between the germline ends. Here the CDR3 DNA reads TGTGCCAGCAGCTACCTAGTTGGGGGCGAAGGGTACGAGCAGTACTTC. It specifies CASSYLVGGEGYEQYF.

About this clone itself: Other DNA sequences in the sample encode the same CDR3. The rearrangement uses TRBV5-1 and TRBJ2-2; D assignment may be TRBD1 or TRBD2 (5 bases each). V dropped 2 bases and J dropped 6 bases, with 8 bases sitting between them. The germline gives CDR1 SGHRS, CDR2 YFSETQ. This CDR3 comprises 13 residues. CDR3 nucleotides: TGCGCCAGCAGCTTACGAGGGGCCGGGGAGCTGTTTTTT. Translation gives CASSLRGAGELFF.

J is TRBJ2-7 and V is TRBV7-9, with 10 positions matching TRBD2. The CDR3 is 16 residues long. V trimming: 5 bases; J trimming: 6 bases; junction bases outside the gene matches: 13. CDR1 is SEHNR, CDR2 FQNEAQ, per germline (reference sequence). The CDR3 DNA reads TGTGCCAGCAGCGCCAGAGGGACTAGCGCGGAGGTCGAGCAGTACTTC. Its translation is CASSARGTSAEVEQYF. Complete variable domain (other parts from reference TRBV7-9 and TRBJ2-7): DTGVSQNPRHKITKRGQNVTFRCDPISEHNRLYWYRQTLGQGPEFLTYFQNEAQLEKSRLLSDRFSAERPKGSFSTLEIQRTEQGDSAMYLCASSARGTSAEVEQYFGPGTRLTVT.

CDR3 DNA: TGCGCCAGCACCCTCACAGCGGTGGTGGGGCAAGAGACCCAGTACTTC. It yields the protein CASTLTAVVGQETQYF. The chain carries TRBV5-1 and TRBJ2-5; the D gene is possibly TRBD2 (5 bases). Germline V gene lookup returns CDR1 SGHRS and CDR2 YFSETQ. Trimming shortened V by 6 bases and J by 2 bases, and 20 bases separated the two germline ends. The CDR3 runs to 16 residues.

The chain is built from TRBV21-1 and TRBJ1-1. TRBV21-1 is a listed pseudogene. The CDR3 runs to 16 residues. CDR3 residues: CASSSRGGQRDTEAFF. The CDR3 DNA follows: TGTGCCAGCAGCAGTAGGGGTGGTCAGAGGGACACTGAAGCTTTCTTT.

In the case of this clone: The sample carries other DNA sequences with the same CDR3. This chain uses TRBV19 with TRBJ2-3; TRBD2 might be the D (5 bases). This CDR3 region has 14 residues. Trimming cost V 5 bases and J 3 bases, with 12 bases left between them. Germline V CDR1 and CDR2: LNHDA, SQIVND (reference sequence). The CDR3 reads CASSLGLGTDTQYF. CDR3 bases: TGTGCCAGTAGTTTAGGACTGGGGACAGATACGCAGTATTTT.

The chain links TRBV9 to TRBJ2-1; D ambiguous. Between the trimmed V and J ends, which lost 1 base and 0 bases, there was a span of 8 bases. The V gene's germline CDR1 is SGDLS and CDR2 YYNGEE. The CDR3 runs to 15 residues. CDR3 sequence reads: CASSVLGSSYNEQFF. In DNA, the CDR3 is TGTGCCAGCAGCGTATTAGGCAGCTCCTACAATGAGCAGTTCTTC.

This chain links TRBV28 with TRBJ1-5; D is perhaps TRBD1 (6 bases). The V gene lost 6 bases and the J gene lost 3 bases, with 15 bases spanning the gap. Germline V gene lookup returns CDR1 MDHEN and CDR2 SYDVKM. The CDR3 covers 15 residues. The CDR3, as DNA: TGTGCCAGCAGGCTTACAGGGCTCACCAATCAGCCCCAGCATTTT. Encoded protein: CASRLTGLTNQPQHF. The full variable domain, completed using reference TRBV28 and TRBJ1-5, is DVKVTQSSRYLVKRTGEKVFLECVQDMDHENMFWYRQDPGLGLRLIYFSYDVKMKEKGDIPEGYSVSREKKERFSLILESASTNQTSMYLCASRLTGLTNQPQHFGDGTRLSIL.

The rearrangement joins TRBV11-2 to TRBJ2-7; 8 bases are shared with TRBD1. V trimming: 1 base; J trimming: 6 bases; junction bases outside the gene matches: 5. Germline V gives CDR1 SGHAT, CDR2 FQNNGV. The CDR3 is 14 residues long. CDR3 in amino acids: CASSLVGQGAEQYF. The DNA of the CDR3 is TGTGCCAGCAGCTTAGTTGGACAGGGTGCCGAGCAGTACTTC.

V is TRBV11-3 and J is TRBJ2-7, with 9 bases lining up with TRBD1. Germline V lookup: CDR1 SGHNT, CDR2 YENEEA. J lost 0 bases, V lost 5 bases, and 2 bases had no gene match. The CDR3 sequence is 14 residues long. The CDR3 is CASSPQGASYEQYF. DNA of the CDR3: TGTGCCAGCAGCCCACAGGGGGCCTCCTACGAGCAGTACTTC.

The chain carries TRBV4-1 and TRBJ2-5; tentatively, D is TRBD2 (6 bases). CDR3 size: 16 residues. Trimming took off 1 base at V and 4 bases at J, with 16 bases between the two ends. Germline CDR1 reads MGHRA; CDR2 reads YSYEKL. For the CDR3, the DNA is TGCGCCAGCAGCCAAGGGCTGGCGCACGGGGGAGAGACCCAGTACTTC. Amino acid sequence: CASSQGLAHGGETQYF.

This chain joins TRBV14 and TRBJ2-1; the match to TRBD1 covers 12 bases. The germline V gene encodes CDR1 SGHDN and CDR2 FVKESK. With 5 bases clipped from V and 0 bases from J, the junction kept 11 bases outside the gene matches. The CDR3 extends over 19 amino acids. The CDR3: CASSARDRGRLLSYNEQFF. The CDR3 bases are TGTGCCAGCAGCGCCCGGGACAGGGGGCGCTTACTCTCCTACAATGAGCAGTTCTTC.

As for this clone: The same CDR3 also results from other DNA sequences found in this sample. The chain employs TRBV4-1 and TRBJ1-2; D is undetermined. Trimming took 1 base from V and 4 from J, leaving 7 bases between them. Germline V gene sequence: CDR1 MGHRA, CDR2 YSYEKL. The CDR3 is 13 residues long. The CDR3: CASSQVSGYGYTF. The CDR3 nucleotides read TGCGCCAGCAGCCAAGTCTCCGGCTATGGCTACACCTTC.

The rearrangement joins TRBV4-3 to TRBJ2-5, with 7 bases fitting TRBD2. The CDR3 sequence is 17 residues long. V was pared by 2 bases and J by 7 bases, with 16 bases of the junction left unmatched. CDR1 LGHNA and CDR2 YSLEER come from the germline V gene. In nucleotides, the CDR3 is TGCGCCAGCAGCCAACGAGGCCTAGCGGACCCCACGGGGACCCAGTACTTC. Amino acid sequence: CASSQRGLADPTGTQYF.

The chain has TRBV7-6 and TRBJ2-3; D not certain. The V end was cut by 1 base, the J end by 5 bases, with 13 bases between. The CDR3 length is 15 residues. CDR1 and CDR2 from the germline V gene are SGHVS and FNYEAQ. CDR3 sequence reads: CASSLVAPEEDTQYF. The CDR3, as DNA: TGTGCCAGCAGCTTAGTAGCCCCCGAGGAAGATACGCAGTATTTT.

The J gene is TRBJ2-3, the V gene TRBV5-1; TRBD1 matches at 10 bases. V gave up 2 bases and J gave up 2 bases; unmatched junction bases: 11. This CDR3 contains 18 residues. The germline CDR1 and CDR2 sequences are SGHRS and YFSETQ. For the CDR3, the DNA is TGCGCCAGCAGCTTCCGGGACAGGGGACCCTTCTCCACAGATACGCAGTATTTT. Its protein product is CASSFRDRGPFSTDTQYF.

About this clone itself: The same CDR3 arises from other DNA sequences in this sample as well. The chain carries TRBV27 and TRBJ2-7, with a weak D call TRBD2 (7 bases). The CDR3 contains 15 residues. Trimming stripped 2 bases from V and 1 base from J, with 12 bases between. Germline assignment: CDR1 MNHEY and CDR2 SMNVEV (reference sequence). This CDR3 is CASSLRGGGSYEQYF. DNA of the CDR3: TGTGCCAGCAGTTTACGGGGAGGGGGGTCCTACGAGCAGTACTTC.

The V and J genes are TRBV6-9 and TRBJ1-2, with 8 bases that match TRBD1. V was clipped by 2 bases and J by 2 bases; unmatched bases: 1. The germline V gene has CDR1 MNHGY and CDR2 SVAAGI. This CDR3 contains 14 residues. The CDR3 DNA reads TGTGCCAGCAGTTATCAGGGGGCAAACTATGGCTACACCTTC. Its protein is CASSYQGANYGYTF.